One and the same sample provided the 22 T cell receptor beta chains below, sequenced in a study of blood T cell repertoires in COVID-19. TCRdb's copy holds only in-frame clones and misses some; the assay was immunoSEQ multiplex PCR. The table lists 150,000 or so clones, about 87% of them singletons. The specimen was peripheral blood. These receptors all come from a man aged 60 to 69 with COVID-19, enrolled during active disease.

The rearrangement uses TRBV7-9 and TRBJ2-5; 7 bases agree with TRBD1. With V trimmed by 5 bases and J by 7 bases, 13 bases remained unmatched. Germline assignment: CDR1 SEHNR and CDR2 FQNEAQ (reference sequence). The CDR3 extends over 15 amino acids. The CDR3 sequence is CASSLALTGSGTQYF. The CDR3 region has the DNA TGTGCCAGCAGCCTGGCCTTGACAGGGTCCGGGACCCAGTACTTC. Based on the CDR3 plus reference TRBV7-9 and TRBJ2-5, the full variable domain is DTGVSQNPRHKITKRGQNVTFRCDPISEHNRLYWYRQTLGQGPEFLTYFQNEAQLEKSRLLSDRFSAERPKGSFSTLEIQRTEQGDSAMYLCASSLALTGSGTQYFGPGTRLLVL.

In this sample, this clone turned up a few times. V gene TRBV7-9 combines with J gene TRBJ2-5, with TRBD1 identical over 10 bases. The CDR3 spans 15 residues. V dropped 5 bases and J dropped 5; count of bases not matched to a gene: 8. In germline, CDR1 is SEHNR, CDR2 FQNEAQ (reference sequence). CDR3: CASSRGQGNRETQYF. The CDR3 nucleotides are TGTGCCAGCAGCCGGGGACAGGGGAATCGCGAGACCCAGTACTTC.

V and J are TRBV30 and TRBJ2-3; 9 bases map to TRBD1. V shed 0 bases, J shed 3 bases, and the junction held 7 bases outside the gene matches. The CDR3 runs 16 residues. CDR1 and CDR2 from the germline V gene are GTSNPN and SVGIG (reference sequence). The CDR3 coding sequence is TGTGCCTGGAGTGTAAAAGGACAGGGGAGGACAGATACGCAGTATTTT. Its protein is CAWSVKGQGRTDTQYF. The full variable domain, with the rest looked up from reference TRBV30 and TRBJ2-3, is SQTIHQWPATLVQPVGSPLSLECTVEGTSNPNLYWYRQAAGRGLQLLFYSVGIGQISSEVPQNLSASRPQDRQFILSSKKLLLSDSGFYLCAWSVKGQGRTDTQYFGPGTRLTVL.

This clone was seen only a few times. The gene calls are TRBV5-6 and TRBJ2-7; a possible D gene is TRBD1 (6 bases). V dropped 2 bases and J dropped 3 bases, with 12 bases sitting between them. CDR1 and CDR2 from the germline V gene are SGHDT and YYEEEE. The CDR3 consists of 14 residues. The CDR3: CASSLLGQNYEQYF. The CDR3 coding sequence is TGTGCCAGCAGCTTACTAGGACAGAACTACGAGCAGTACTTC. Full variable domain (outside the CDR3, taken from reference TRBV5-6 and TRBJ2-7): DAGVTQSPTHLIKTRGQQVTLRCSPKSGHDTVSWYQQALGQGPQFIFQYYEEEERQRGNFPDRFSGHQFPNYSSELNVNALLLGDSALYLCASSLLGQNYEQYFGPGTRLTVT.

The V gene is TRBV5-1, the J gene TRBJ2-7, with 7 bases matching TRBD1. Germline V gene sequence: CDR1 SGHRS, CDR2 YFSETQ. This CDR3 has 12 residues. Trimming took 2 bases from V and 13 from J; bases not matched to a gene: 9. The CDR3 DNA follows: TGCGCCAGCAGCTTTCTGACAGGGCCGGTATACTTC. Amino acid sequence: CASSFLTGPVYF.

The V and J genes are TRBV7-6 and TRBJ2-7; possibly TRBD1 for D (6 bases). The CDR3 runs to 15 residues. Per the germline V gene, CDR1 is SGHVS and CDR2 is FNYEAQ. Trimming removed 6 bases at V and 0 bases at J, with 15 bases between. The CDR3 nucleotides are TGTGCCAGCAGACAGGGACCTATAACCTCCTACGAGCAGTACTTC. The encoded protein is CASRQGPITSYEQYF.

The J gene is TRBJ1-1, the V gene TRBV5-4; D possibly corresponds to TRBD1 (6 bases). Germline lookup yields CDR1 SGHNT and CDR2 YYREEE (reference sequence). V gave up 7 bases and J gave up 6 bases, with 13 bases separating them. The CDR3 covers 12 residues. CDR3 amino acids: CASGRGAAEAFF. CDR3 coding DNA: TGTGCCAGCGGGCGGGGGGCGGCTGAAGCTTTCTTT.

V and J are TRBV7-2 and TRBJ2-3, with 9 bases that match TRBD2. V lost 2 bases and J lost 5; bases outside the gene matches: 8. There are 16 residues in the CDR3. The germline V gene has CDR1 SGHTA and CDR2 FQGNSA. The CDR3 sequence is CASSLSPSGRQDTQYF. Written as DNA, the CDR3 is TGTGCCAGCAGCTTATCCCCCAGCGGGAGGCAAGATACGCAGTATTTT.

This clone has a handful of counts. The chain carries TRBV29-1 and TRBJ1-1; D might be TRBD1 (5 bases). V lost 6 bases and J lost 1, with 12 bases in between. CDR3 length equals 13 residues. CDR1 is SQVTM, CDR2 ANQGSEA, per germline. CDR3 in amino acids: CSVRIQGNTEAFF. The CDR3 region has the DNA TGCAGCGTGAGGATTCAGGGGAACACTGAAGCTTTCTTT.

This chain links TRBV28 with TRBJ2-3, with TRBD2 matching 9 bases. Germline V CDR1 and CDR2: MDHEN, SYDVKM. This CDR3 is 14 amino acids long. V shed 3 bases, J shed 7 bases, and the junction held 5 bases outside the gene matches. The CDR3 DNA reads as TGTGCCAGCAGTTTCGGTCTAGCGGGGAATACGCAGTATTTT. Protein product: CASSFGLAGNTQYF.

The sample holds one count of this clone. The chain links TRBV27 to TRBJ2-1; 7 bases are shared with TRBD2. The V gene's germline CDR1 is MNHEY and CDR2 SMNVEV (reference sequence). The CDR3 sequence is 17 residues long. After removal of 3 bases from V and 1 base from J, the junction contained 9 bases not matched to a gene. CDR3 protein: CASSFQTSRVSYNEQFF. CDR3 in DNA: TGTGCCAGCAGTTTCCAGACTAGCCGAGTATCCTACAATGAGCAGTTCTTC.

This clone has just one count. This chain connects TRBV3-1 (or the pseudogene TRBV3-2) to TRBJ1-1; TRBD1 matches 9 bases. V was pared by 4 bases and J by 0 bases, with 3 bases of the junction left unmatched. CDR1 LGHDT and CDR2 YNNKEL come from the germline V gene (reference sequence). The CDR3 covers 15 residues. The CDR3 DNA reads as TGTGCCAGCAGCCCACAGGGGGCTGTGAACACTGAAGCTTTCTTT. It is translated as CASSPQGAVNTEAFF.

The chain couples TRBV6-5 to TRBJ1-4; 9 bases map to TRBD1. J lost 8 bases, V lost 6 bases, and 10 bases had no gene match. The CDR3 length is 15 residues. Germline V gene data show CDR1 as MNHEY and CDR2 as SVGAGI. The CDR3 spells CASSWGGTGNEKLFF. The CDR3 DNA is TGTGCCAGCAGCTGGGGCGGGACAGGGAACGAAAAACTGTTTTTT.

A few counts support this clone. This rearrangement joins TRBV7-8 to TRBJ1-2, with D tentatively TRBD1 (5 bases). From germline, CDR1 is SGHVS and CDR2 FQNEAQ. This CDR3 comprises 12 residues. The V end lost 3 bases, the J end lost 9 bases, and 11 bases lay between the germline ends. CDR3 residues: CASSFERGSYTF. The CDR3 DNA follows: TGTGCCAGCAGCTTTGAAAGGGGCAGCTACACCTTC.

The chain recombines TRBV18 with TRBJ1-5; 9 nucleotides line up with TRBD1. There are 15 residues in the CDR3. V trimming: 5 bases; J trimming: 7 bases; junction bases outside the gene matches: 9. Germline V gene lookup returns CDR1 KGHSH and CDR2 LQKENI. The CDR3 spells CASSSGTGTAQPQHF. As DNA, the CDR3 is TGTGCCAGCTCATCCGGGACAGGGACGGCCCAGCCCCAGCATTTT. Full variable domain (remainder filled in from reference TRBV18 and TRBJ1-5): NAGVMQNPRHLVRRRGQEARLRCSPMKGHSHVYWYRQLPEEGLKFMVYLQKENIIDESGMPKERFSAEFPKEGPSILRIQQVVRGDSAAYFCASSSGTGTAQPQHFGDGTRLSIL.

The chain has TRBV2 and TRBJ1-2; D is ambiguous. Trimming cost V 0 bases and J 1 base, with 18 bases left between them. The CDR3 totals 18 residues. Germline CDR1 is SNHLY and CDR2 is FYNNEI. The CDR3 region is CASSEAQYRFYYNYGYTF. Here the CDR3 DNA reads TGTGCCAGCAGTGAAGCGCAGTACCGCTTTTACTATAACTATGGCTACACCTTC.

The chain uses TRBV3-1 (or the pseudogene TRBV3-2) and TRBJ2-3; 8 bases fit TRBD2. This CDR3 contains 15 residues. CDR1 and CDR2 from the germline V gene are LGHDT and YNNKEL (reference sequence). Unmatched junction bases numbered 16, after V lost 3 bases and J lost 14 bases. Here the CDR3 reads CASSHRTSSLSQGYF. The CDR3 nucleotides read TGTGCCAGCAGCCACAGGACTAGCTCCCTCTCCCAGGGGTATTTT.

The chain uses TRBV27 and TRBJ2-7; TRBD1 might be the D (6 bases). The ends were cut back, 8 bases at V and 3 bases at J, with 23 bases in the middle. The CDR3 has 16 amino acids. Per germline, CDR1 MNHEY and CDR2 SMNVEV (reference sequence). The CDR3 region has the DNA TGTGCCAGCCGTCCCGACTCGACAGGAAAATACTACGAGCAGTACTTC. This sequence encodes CASRPDSTGKYYEQYF.

The chain has TRBV28 and TRBJ1-5; 7 bases match TRBD1. CDR3 size: 14 residues. Trimming took 1 base from V and 7 from J; bases not matched to a gene: 4. From germline, CDR1 is MDHEN and CDR2 SYDVKM. In DNA, the CDR3 is TGTGCCAGCAGTTTATCACAGGGGAGGCAGCCCCAGCATTTT. Protein: CASSLSQGRQPQHF.

This chain links TRBV2 with TRBJ1-2; no firm D call. The ends were cut back, 6 bases at V and 6 bases at J, with 17 bases in the middle. The CDR3 totals 14 residues. The germline CDR1 and CDR2 sequences are SNHLY and FYNNEI. For the CDR3, the DNA is TGTGCCAGCAGCCGAGCTACCCAAGTGGATGGCTACACCTTC. Its protein is CASSRATQVDGYTF.

The V and J genes are TRBV28 and TRBJ2-1, with 7 bases matching TRBD2. Germline V gene lookup returns CDR1 MDHEN and CDR2 SYDVKM. This CDR3 has 18 residues. V trimming: 0 bases; J trimming: 4 bases; junction bases outside the gene matches: 12. The CDR3, as DNA: TGTGCCAGCAGTTTATGGGCGGTTGCAGGGACTAAGTACAATGAGCAGTTCTTC. It yields the protein CASSLWAVAGTKYNEQFF.

This sequence joins TRBV12-3 or TRBV12-4 and TRBJ1-1; TRBD1 matches 7 bases. The J segment lost 1 base and the V segment lost 4 bases, leaving 0 bases of the junction unmatched. The length of the CDR3 is 13 residues. The CDR3 sequence: CASSWTGNTEAFF. The CDR3 bases are TGTGCCAGCAGTTGGACAGGGAACACTGAAGCTTTCTTT.